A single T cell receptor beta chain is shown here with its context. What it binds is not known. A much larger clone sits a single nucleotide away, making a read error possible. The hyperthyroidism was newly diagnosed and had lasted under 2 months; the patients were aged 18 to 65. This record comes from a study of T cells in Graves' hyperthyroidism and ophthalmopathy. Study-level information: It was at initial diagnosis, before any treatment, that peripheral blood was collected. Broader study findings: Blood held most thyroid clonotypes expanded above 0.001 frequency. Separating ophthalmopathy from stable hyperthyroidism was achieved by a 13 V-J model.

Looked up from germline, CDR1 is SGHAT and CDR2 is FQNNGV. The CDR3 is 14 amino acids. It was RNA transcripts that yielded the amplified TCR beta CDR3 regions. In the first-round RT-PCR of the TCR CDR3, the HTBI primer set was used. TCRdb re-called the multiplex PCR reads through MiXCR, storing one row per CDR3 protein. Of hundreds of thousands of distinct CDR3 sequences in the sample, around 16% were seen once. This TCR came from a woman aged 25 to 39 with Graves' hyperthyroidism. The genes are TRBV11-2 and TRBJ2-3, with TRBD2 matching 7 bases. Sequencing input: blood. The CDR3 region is CASSLEVGGDTLYF. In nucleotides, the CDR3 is TGTGCCAGCAGCTTAGAGGTGGGGGGGGATACGCTGTATTTT.